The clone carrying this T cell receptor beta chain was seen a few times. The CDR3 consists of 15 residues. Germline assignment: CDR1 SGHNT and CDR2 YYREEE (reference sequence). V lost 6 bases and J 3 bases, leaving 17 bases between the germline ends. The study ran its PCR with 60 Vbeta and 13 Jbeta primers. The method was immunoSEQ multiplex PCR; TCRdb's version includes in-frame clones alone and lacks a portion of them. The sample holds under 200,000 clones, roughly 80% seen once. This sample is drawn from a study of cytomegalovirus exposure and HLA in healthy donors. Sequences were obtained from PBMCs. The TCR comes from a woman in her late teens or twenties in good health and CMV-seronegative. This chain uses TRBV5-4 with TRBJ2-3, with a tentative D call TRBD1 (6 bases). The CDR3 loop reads CASKTGTSRTDTQYF. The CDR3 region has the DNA TGTGCCAGCAAAACCGGGACAAGTAGAACAGATACGCAGTATTTT.